One and the same sample provided the 21 T cell receptor beta chains below, sequenced in a study of cytomegalovirus exposure and HLA in healthy donors. With 60 Vbeta and 13 Jbeta primers, the PCR was carried out. The repertoire was sequenced with immunoSEQ multiplex PCR; TCRdb's copy has only in-frame clones and lacks some. Here the sample spans 65,000 to 90,000 clones, 65% to 85% being singletons. Sequenced material: PBMCs. The receptors here all came from a man between 65 and 79 years old in good health and CMV-seronegative.

CDR3 residues: CASSLVGLQDNEQFF. The CDR3 nucleotides are TGTGCCAGCAGCTTAGTTGGGTTACAGGACAATGAGCAGTTCTTC. The gene calls are TRBV11-3 and TRBJ2-1; a weak D match, TRBD1 (5 bases). Per the germline V gene, CDR1 is SGHNT and CDR2 is YENEEA. This CDR3 contains 15 residues. V shed 1 base and J shed 5 bases, with 12 bases lying between them. Supplemented by reference TRBV11-3 and TRBJ2-1, the full variable domain reads EAGVVQSPRYKIIEKKQPVAFWCNPISGHNTLYWYLQNLGQGPELLIRYENEEAVDDSQLPKDRFSAERLKGVDSTLKIQPAELGDSAVYLCASSLVGLQDNEQFFGPGTRLTVL.

This clone was seen a single time. V and J are TRBV7-9 and TRBJ1-3, with D possibly being TRBD1 (5 bases). From germline, CDR1 is SEHNR and CDR2 FQNEAQ (reference sequence). Between the trimmed V and J ends, which lost 5 bases and 4 bases, there was a span of 15 bases. This CDR3 is 15 amino acids long. CDR3 in DNA: TGTGCCAGCAGCCCCTGGGAGGACAAAGGAAACACCATATATTTT. Translated, it gives CASSPWEDKGNTIYF.

The CDR3 sequence: CASSTLPGLAGRETQYF. CDR3 in DNA: TGTGCCAGCAGCACGTTGCCGGGACTAGCGGGGCGGGAGACCCAGTACTTC. The chain joins TRBV7-9 to TRBJ2-5, with 13 bases matching TRBD2. Germline V CDR1 and CDR2: SEHNR, FQNEAQ (reference sequence). V dropped 5 bases and J dropped 5; count of bases not matched to a gene: 11. The CDR3 totals 17 residues. Full variable domain (outside the CDR3, taken from reference TRBV7-9 and TRBJ2-5): DTGVSQNPRHKITKRGQNVTFRCDPISEHNRLYWYRQTLGQGPEFLTYFQNEAQLEKSRLLSDRFSAERPKGSFSTLEIQRTEQGDSAMYLCASSTLPGLAGRETQYFGPGTRLLVL.

This chain joins TRBV6-6 and TRBJ1-1; 9 positions agree with TRBD1. Per germline, CDR1 MNHNY and CDR2 SVGAGI (reference sequence). This CDR3 has 14 residues. V dropped 5 bases and J dropped 13; count of bases not matched to a gene: 14. The CDR3 sequence: CASSPNRDRALGFF. CDR3 nucleotides: TGTGCCAGCAGTCCAAACCGGGACAGGGCTTTGGGTTTCTTT.

This clone was recorded a few times. The rearrangement links TRBV21-1 to TRBJ1-1. TRBV21-1 is flagged as a pseudogene. The CDR3 has 14 residues. CDR3 in amino acids: CASSKEPREGEAFF. In DNA form, the CDR3 reads TGTGCCAGCAGCAAAGAGCCCAGGGAGGGTGAAGCTTTCTTT.

About this clone: At one of its ends the junction is not consistent with the germline gene, which may arise from a read error. The V and J genes are TRBV7-7 and TRBJ2-7; D remains unclear. Per germline, CDR1 SSHAT and CDR2 FNYEAQ (reference sequence). The CDR3 runs 14 residues. CDR3 sequence (DNA): TGTGCTAGCAGCCCGGGTCTCACCTACGGGGAGCAGTACTTC. It specifies CASSPGLTYGEQYF.

The J gene is TRBJ2-4, the V gene TRBV29-1, with 9 bases fitting TRBD2. The CDR3 covers 15 residues. Germline CDR1 and CDR2: SQVTM and ANQGSEA. The junction had 5 bases not matched to a gene; V was cut back by 4 bases and J by 1 base. CDR3 residues: CSVGGGGRAKNIQYF. CDR3 sequence (DNA): TGCAGCGTTGGCGGGGGGGGTCGGGCCAAAAACATTCAGTACTTC.

The chain has TRBV5-4 and TRBJ2-4, with D possibly TRBD1 on 5 matching bases. Germline V CDR1 and CDR2: SGHNT, YYREEE (reference sequence). The CDR3 covers 16 residues. The V end lost 0 bases, the J end lost 6 bases, and 16 bases lay between the germline ends. CDR3 DNA sequence: TGTGCCAGCAGCTTGGGGGGCCCCCAACTCTTAAACATTCAGTACTTC. This gives the protein CASSLGGPQLLNIQYF.

This clone was recorded once. The rearrangement links TRBV6-4 to TRBJ2-1; TRBD2 matches 10 bases. The CDR3 runs to 15 residues. The J segment lost 7 bases and the V segment lost 4 bases, leaving 7 bases of the junction unmatched. Germline V gene lookup returns CDR1 MRHNA and CDR2 SNTAGT. This chain's CDR3 is CASSGLAGSANEQFF. In nucleotides, the CDR3 is TGTGCCAGCAGTGGACTAGCGGGTTCCGCTAATGAGCAGTTCTTC.

A remark on this clone: The junction and the germline gene differ at one end; a read error may be behind it. The chain uses TRBV10-3 and TRBJ2-5; tentatively, D is TRBD1 (5 bases). This CDR3 is 15 amino acids long. Looked up from germline, CDR1 is ENHRY and CDR2 is SYGVKD. This CDR3 reads CASSRSFFGAGTQYF. Here the CDR3 DNA reads TGTGCCAGCAGTCGTTCGTTTTTTGGGGCCGGGACCCAGTACTTC.

The chain uses TRBV7-8 and TRBJ1-4, with D unresolved. The V gene's germline CDR1 is SGHVS and CDR2 FQNEAQ. The length of the CDR3 is 16 residues. V dropped 5 bases and J dropped 7 bases, with 20 bases sitting between them. CDR3 amino acids: CASSPVPTAGGEKLFF. CDR3 sequence (DNA): TGTGCCAGCAGCCCAGTCCCCACAGCGGGCGGTGAAAAACTGTTTTTT.

J is TRBJ2-7 and V is TRBV2; D may be TRBD2 (5 bases). The CDR3 sequence is 12 residues long. The ends were cut back, 3 bases at V and 5 bases at J, with 8 bases in the middle. The germline V gene encodes CDR1 SNHLY and CDR2 FYNNEI. DNA for the CDR3: TGTGCCAGCAGTGATCTAGCTAACGAGCAGTACTTC. It codes for CASSDLANEQYF.

This clone was observed once. The chain has TRBV15 and TRBJ2-2; 7 bases are shared with TRBD1. Germline V gene lookup returns CDR1 LNHNV and CDR2 YYDKDF (reference sequence). The trim removed 4 bases at V and 0 bases at J, leaving 2 bases unmatched. This CDR3 is 15 amino acids long. CDR3 protein: CATSTDRTNTGELFF. Written as DNA, the CDR3 is TGTGCCACCAGCACGGACAGGACGAACACCGGGGAGCTGTTTTTT. Based on the CDR3 plus reference TRBV15 and TRBJ2-2, the full variable domain is DAMVIQNPRYQVTQFGKPVTLSCSQTLNHNVMYWYQQKSSQAPKLLFHYYDKDFNNEADTPDNFQSRRPNTSFCFLDIRSPGLGDTAMYLCATSTDRTNTGELFFGEGSRLTVL.

The rearrangement joins TRBV5-4 to TRBJ2-1; no reliable D call. V lost 0 bases, J lost 11 bases, and 6 bases lay in between. CDR3 length: 11 residues. CDR1 and CDR2 from the germline V gene are SGHNT and YYREEE (reference sequence). The CDR3 DNA follows: TGTGCCAGCAGCTTGGAGCAACAGCAGTTCTTC. This gives the protein CASSLEQQQFF.

This clone was seen only once. A read error may account for a junction end that differs from germline. The chain uses TRBV7-9 and TRBJ1-2; TRBD1 matches at 10 bases. CDR3 length equals 15 residues. In germline, CDR1 is SEHNR, CDR2 FQNEAQ (reference sequence). Here the CDR3 DNA reads TGTTCCAGCAGCTTAAATTCTGGGACAGGGGTAGGCTACACCTTC. This gives the protein CSSSLNSGTGVGYTF.

This chain connects TRBV9 to TRBJ2-5, with D tentatively TRBD2 (6 bases). CDR3 length: 14 amino acids. V was clipped by 0 bases and J by 5 bases, with 11 bases between them. The germline CDR1 and CDR2 sequences are SGDLS and YYNGEE. DNA of the CDR3: TGTGCCAGCAGCGTAGCGGGCGGGGCGGAGACCCAGTACTTC. This codes for CASSVAGGAETQYF.

The chain links TRBV7-9 to TRBJ1-2, with D hard to call. Trimming removed 5 bases from V and 2 bases from J, with 6 bases in between. The length of the CDR3 is 12 residues. Per germline, CDR1 SEHNR and CDR2 FQNEAQ (reference sequence). The CDR3 protein is CASSPENYGYTF. In nucleotides, the CDR3 is TGTGCCAGCAGCCCGGAGAACTATGGCTACACCTTC.

This clone was counted a few times. The V call is TRBV4-3, the J call TRBJ2-4; 9 bases fit TRBD1. This CDR3 has 16 amino acids. Germline V gives CDR1 LGHNA, CDR2 YSLEER. V was pared by 4 bases and J by 7 bases, with 11 bases of the junction left unmatched. The CDR3 coding sequence is TGCGCCAGCAGCCTCGAACCGGGACAGGGATCGAACATTCAGTACTTC. Amino acid sequence: CASSLEPGQGSNIQYF.

In the case of this clone: One end of the junction varies from germline; a read error may be responsible. The V gene is TRBV19, the J gene TRBJ1-6; TRBD1 matches at 7 bases. The germline CDR1 and CDR2 sequences are LNHDA and SQIVND (reference sequence). CDR3 length: 14 residues. The CDR3 is CASSRGSFSTPLHF. The CDR3 nucleotides are TGTGCCAGTAGCAGGGGGTCGTTTTCGACACCTCTCCACTTT.

This chain connects TRBV7-9 to TRBJ1-1; TRBD1 matches at 7 bases. With 8 bases clipped from V and 5 bases from J, the junction kept 20 bases outside the gene matches. This CDR3 comprises 17 residues. The V gene's germline CDR1 is SEHNR and CDR2 FQNEAQ (reference sequence). CDR3 bases: TGTGCCAGCTTACCTACCCGGGGAACAGGGGAAAGGACTGAAGCTTTCTTT. This translates into CASLPTRGTGERTEAFF. The full variable domain, rest sourced from reference TRBV7-9 and TRBJ1-1, is DTGVSQNPRHKITKRGQNVTFRCDPISEHNRLYWYRQTLGQGPEFLTYFQNEAQLEKSRLLSDRFSAERPKGSFSTLEIQRTEQGDSAMYLCASLPTRGTGERTEAFFGQGTRLTVV.

This clone was observed a handful of times. The chain has TRBV4-3 and TRBJ2-7; 11 bases are shared with TRBD2. Trimming removed 4 bases from V and 1 base from J; junction bases left unmatched: 3. Germline V gives CDR1 LGHNA, CDR2 YSLEER. CDR3 length equals 15 residues. The CDR3 DNA follows: TGCGCCAGCAGCCCGGGACTAGCGGTTTCCTACGAGCAGTACTTC. Protein sequence: CASSPGLAVSYEQYF.